The rows below give T cell receptor beta chains drawn from one sample of a study of Ad26.COV2.S vaccination and SARS-CoV-2 variants. Sequencing was performed with immunoSEQ multiplex PCR; in TCRdb, only in-frame clones are kept and a portion is missing. This sample has hundreds of thousands of clones, with roughly 89% found just once. Sequenced here: peripheral blood, sampled in a trial of Ad26.COV2.S vaccine versus placebo. Receptors originate from a person between 18 and 59 years old who received the Ad26.COV2.S COVID-19 vaccine or a placebo. Each CDR3 is given with its conserved first and last residue. D genes are given only for firm matches. Expanded clones are given a class, and other clones once, few, many or no size at all.

D,V,J,size,DNA,CDR3
-,TRBV21-1,TRBJ1-1,-,TGTGCCAGCAGCATGGGGGCTCGGCGCACTGAAGCTTTCTTT,CASSMGARRTEAFF
-,TRBV19,TRBJ2-1,-,TGTGCCAGTAGTATAGATCTCGAGGCTTACAATGAGCAGTTCTTC,CASSIDLEAYNEQFF
-,TRBV7-9,TRBJ1-2,-,TGTGCCAGCAGCTTAGCGGAGGAGGTTCATGGCTACACCTTC,CASSLAEEVHGYTF
-,TRBV7-9,TRBJ1-1,-,TGTGCCAGCAGCTTAGGGACAAAGAACACTGAAGCTTTCTTT,CASSLGTKNTEAFF
TRBD1,TRBV5-5,TRBJ2-4,-,TGTGCCAGCAACCATGGGTGGGACAGGAGCAAAAACATTCAGTACTTC,CASNHGWDRSKNIQYF
-,TRBV28,TRBJ2-7,once,TGTGCCAGCAGTTTACCAGGGAGGTACGAGCAGTACTTC,CASSLPGRYEQYF
-,TRBV6-5,TRBJ2-1,-,TGTGCCAGCACCAGAGGACAAGCCAATGAGCAGTTCTTC,CASTRGQANEQFF
-,TRBV27,TRBJ1-5,-,TGTGCCAGCAGTAACCTCAATCAGCCCCAGCATTTT,CASSNLNQPQHF
TRBD1,TRBV6-5,TRBJ2-7,-,TGTGCCAGCAGACGTCTCCGGGACAGAGCCTACGAGCAGTACTTC,CASRRLRDRAYEQYF
-,TRBV24-1,TRBJ1-6,-,TGTGCCACCTGGACCGGGGCGGATTCACCCCTCCACTTT,CATWTGADSPLHF
-,TRBV7-2,TRBJ2-1,once,TGTGCCAGCAGCCCCCTGATCGGGTGGAGTTATTACAATGAGCAGTTCTTC,CASSPLIGWSYYNEQFF
-,TRBV11-2,TRBJ2-7,few,TGTGCCAGCAGCTTTGGCCACTCCTACGAGCAGTACTTC,CASSFGHSYEQYF
-,TRBV28,TRBJ2-7,-,TGTGGTGCGAACCAGGGCAGGGGCTACGAGCAGTACTTC,CGANQGRGYEQYF
TRBD1,TRBV9,TRBJ2-1,-,TGTGCCAGCAGCGTAGGACAGGGGGCTAATGAGCAGTTCTTC,CASSVGQGANEQFF
TRBD1,TRBV7-9,TRBJ1-3,-,TGTGCCAGCAGCACGATGACAGGGGTGGACGGAAACACCATATATTTT,CASSTMTGVDGNTIYF
-,TRBV10-1,TRBJ2-5,-,TGCGCCAGCAGTGAGTCTAGAACGGGAGCGCCACAGGGCGAGACCCAGTACTTC,CASSESRTGAPQGETQYF
-,TRBV4-3,TRBJ1-1,-,TGCGCCAGCAGCCATCTATTGGACAAGAACACTGAAGCTTTCTTT,CASSHLLDKNTEAFF
-,TRBV28,TRBJ1-1,-,TGTGCCAGCAGTTTAACGGTCAGGGCGCGGCGGACTGAAGCTTTCTTT,CASSLTVRARRTEAFF
-,TRBV5-6,TRBJ2-3,-,TGTGCCAGCAGCCTAATTGACAGGCCCGGTAGCACAGATACGCAGTATTTT,CASSLIDRPGSTDTQYF